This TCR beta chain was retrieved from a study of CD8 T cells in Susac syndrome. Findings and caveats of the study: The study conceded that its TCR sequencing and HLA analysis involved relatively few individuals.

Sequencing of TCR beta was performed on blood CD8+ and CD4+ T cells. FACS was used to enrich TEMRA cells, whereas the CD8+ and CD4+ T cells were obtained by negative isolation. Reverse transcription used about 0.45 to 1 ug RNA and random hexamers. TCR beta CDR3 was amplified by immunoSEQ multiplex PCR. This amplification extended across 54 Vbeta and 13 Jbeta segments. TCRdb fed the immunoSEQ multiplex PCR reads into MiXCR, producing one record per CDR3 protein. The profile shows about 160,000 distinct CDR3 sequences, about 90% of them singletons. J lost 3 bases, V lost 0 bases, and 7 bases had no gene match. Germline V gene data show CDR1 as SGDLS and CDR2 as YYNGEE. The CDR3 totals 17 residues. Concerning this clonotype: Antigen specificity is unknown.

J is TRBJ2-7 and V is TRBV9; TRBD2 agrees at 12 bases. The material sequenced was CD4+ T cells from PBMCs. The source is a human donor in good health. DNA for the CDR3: TGTGCCAGCAGCGTAGCGGTACGGACTAGCGGGGACTACGAGCAGTACTTC. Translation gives CASSVAVRTSGDYEQYF. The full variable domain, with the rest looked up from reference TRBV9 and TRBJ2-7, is DSGVTQTPKHLITATGQRVTLRCSPRSGDLSVYWYQQSLDQGLQFLIQYYNGEERAKGNILERFSAQQFPDLHSELNLSSLELGDSALYFCASSVAVRTSGDYEQYFGPGTRLTVT.